Following are 32 T cell receptor beta chains from one sample sequenced in a study of CD8 T cells in ankylosing spondylitis. Using its own MiXCR run on the 5' RACE reads, TCRdb lists one record per CDR3 protein. This table has 150,000 to 200,000 distinct CDR3 sequences, over 10% appearing once. The sequencing input was blood, either unsorted or a sorted T cell fraction (not recorded which). These receptors all come from a female donor with ankylosing spondylitis or in good health (not recorded which).

In its sample, this clonotype was seen a few times. J is TRBJ2-7 and V is TRBV20-1; D uncertain. Germline CDR1 and CDR2: DFQATT and SNEGSKA (reference sequence). Trimming left V 0 bases short and J 2 bases short, with 5 bases between. The CDR3 spans 12 residues. CDR3 loop: CSARDQPYEQYF. The DNA for the CDR3 is TGCAGTGCTAGAGATCAACCCTACGAGCAGTACTTC.

This clonotype was counted at least ten times. V gene TRBV29-1 combines with J gene TRBJ1-4; D gene uncertain. The CDR3 contains 13 residues. V was cut by 7 bases and J by 8 bases, with 17 bases left in between. Germline V gene sequence: CDR1 SQVTM, CDR2 ANQGSEA. The CDR3 reads CSAGRSLREKLFF. The CDR3 DNA follows: TGCAGCGCTGGACGGAGCCTTAGGGAAAAACTGTTTTTT.

At least ten counts were recorded for this clonotype. V is TRBV12-3 or TRBV12-4 and J is TRBJ1-2, with TRBD1 as a possible D gene (5 bases). V was clipped by 6 bases and J by 8 bases, with 16 bases between them. The CDR3 extends over 13 amino acids. CDR3 sequence reads: CASSTPGWWGYTF. The CDR3 DNA sequence: TGTGCCAGCAGCACCCCAGGGTGGTGGGGCTACACCTTC.

This chain links TRBV11-3 with TRBJ1-2; the match to TRBD1 covers 7 bases. V lost 5 bases, J lost 8 bases, and 17 bases stayed unmatched. The CDR3 length is 16 residues. CDR1 and CDR2 (germline): SGHNT, YENEEA. The CDR3 spells CASSQRQGLMNEGYTF. In nucleotides, the CDR3 is TGTGCCAGCAGCCAGCGACAGGGCTTGATGAATGAGGGCTACACCTTC.

This clonotype was observed many times. This chain's CDR3 is CSAPDGETHYGYTF. The CDR3 region has the DNA TGCAGTGCCCCAGACGGGGAGACCCACTATGGCTACACCTTC. V gene TRBV20-1 combines with J gene TRBJ1-2; D ambiguous. Germline values: CDR1 DFQATT, CDR2 SNEGSKA (reference sequence). Trimming took off 6 bases at V and 3 bases at J, with 17 bases between the two ends. The CDR3 runs to 14 residues.

V is TRBV12-3 or TRBV12-4 and J is TRBJ1-6; D gene uncertain. This CDR3 comprises 14 residues. V lost 3 bases and J 7 bases, leaving 10 bases between the germline ends. As DNA, the CDR3 is TGTGCCAGCAGTTTTAGGGAGATAAATTCACCCCTCCACTTT. Its protein product is CASSFREINSPLHF.

This clonotype was detected once. Since a much larger clone is just one base distant, this may be a read error. V is TRBV20-1 and J is TRBJ2-1; 9 positions agree with TRBD2. The trim removed 7 bases at V and 5 bases at J, leaving 12 bases unmatched. This CDR3 contains 15 residues. Germline V lookup: CDR1 DFQATT, CDR2 SNEGSKA (reference sequence). This chain's CDR3 is CSVSAPSGINNEQFF. The CDR3 coding sequence is TGCAGTGTTAGCGCCCCTAGCGGGATCAACAATGAGCAGTTCTTC.

This clonotype was counted ten times or more. This chain links TRBV5-1 with TRBJ1-3, with 8 bases identical to TRBD1. The germline CDR1 and CDR2 sequences are SGHRS and YFSETQ. The CDR3 contains 14 residues. V was clipped by 4 bases and J by 3 bases; unmatched bases: 3. The CDR3 reads CASSPGGYGNTIYF. CDR3 bases: TGCGCCAGCAGCCCAGGGGGCTATGGAAACACCATATATTTT.

This clonotype was found many times. The chain is built from TRBV5-1 and TRBJ1-1; 7 bases align to TRBD1. From germline, CDR1 is SGHRS and CDR2 YFSETQ. V shed 0 bases and J 4 bases; nucleotides not matched to a gene: 6. The CDR3 contains 15 residues. CDR3 loop: CASSLVRGPGTEAFF. CDR3 DNA: TGCGCCAGCAGCTTGGTTAGGGGGCCAGGCACTGAAGCTTTCTTT. Using reference TRBV5-1 and TRBJ1-1 for the parts outside the CDR3, the full variable domain is KAGVTQTPRYLIKTRGQQVTLSCSPISGHRSVSWYQQTPGQGLQFLFEYFSETQRNKGNFPGRFSGRQFSNSRSEMNVSTLELGDSALYLCASSLVRGPGTEAFFGQGTRLTVV.

This clonotype was detected only a few times. This sequence joins TRBV11-2 and TRBJ1-6; no firm D call. CDR3 length: 17 amino acids. The V end lost 2 bases, the J end lost 9 bases, and 20 bases lay between the germline ends. The germline CDR1 and CDR2 sequences are SGHAT and FQNNGV. CDR3 nucleotides: TGTGCCAGCAGCTTAACGGCCCCATCTTCGCCCCTTTCACCCCTCCACTTT. Protein: CASSLTAPSSPLSPLHF. Looking up the rest from reference TRBV11-2 and TRBJ1-6 gives the full variable domain: EAGVAQSPRYKIIEKRQSVAFWCNPISGHATLYWYQQILGQGPKLLIQFQNNGVVDDSQLPKDRFSAERLKGVDSTLKIQPAKLEDSAVYLCASSLTAPSSPLSPLHFGNGTRLTVT.

The rearrangement uses TRBV27 and TRBJ2-7; the match to TRBD1 covers 10 bases. V gave up 8 bases and J gave up 5 bases; unmatched junction bases: 6. Germline V gives CDR1 MNHEY, CDR2 SMNVEV (reference sequence). This CDR3 has 13 amino acids. CDR3 loop: CASLPTGGHEQYF. The CDR3, as DNA: TGTGCCAGCCTTCCGACAGGGGGCCACGAGCAGTACTTC.

For this clonotype: One junction end does not reproduce the germline sequence, and a read error may be involved. This chain uses TRBV20-1 with TRBJ2-1; TRBD2 is a possible D gene (6 bases). Per germline, CDR1 DFQATT and CDR2 SNEGSKA (reference sequence). The CDR3 sequence is 12 residues long. In DNA form, the CDR3 reads TGCAGTGCTAGGGTTGTGTGGGAGGTAACGGTCTTC. This gives the protein CSARVVWEVTVF.

This clonotype was seen many times. The chain recombines TRBV12-3 or TRBV12-4 with TRBJ1-4, with D perhaps TRBD1 (5 bases). With 8 bases removed from V and 5 bases from J, the gap between germline ends came to 15 bases. The CDR3 totals 14 residues. Here the CDR3 DNA reads TGTGCCAGCTGGTCCAGGGAGGAAAATGAAAAACTGTTTTTT. This sequence encodes CASWSREENEKLFF.

This clonotype was seen at least ten times. The chain uses TRBV10-3 and TRBJ2-2; D unclear. V lost 2 bases, J lost 7 bases, and 17 bases lay in between. This CDR3 has 16 amino acids. Germline CDR1 is ENHRY and CDR2 is SYGVKD. The CDR3 region is CAISEREQVAFGELFF. The CDR3 region has the DNA TGTGCCATCAGTGAGAGAGAGCAGGTGGCGTTCGGGGAGCTGTTTTTT.

This clonotype was found many times. V and J are TRBV4-3 and TRBJ1-4; D ambiguous. The CDR3 consists of 15 residues. The V gene lost 5 bases and the J gene lost 8 bases, with 18 bases spanning the gap. The germline CDR1 and CDR2 sequences are LGHNA and YSLEER. CDR3 residues: CASSVSPWAREKLFF. DNA for the CDR3: TGCGCCAGCAGCGTAAGCCCATGGGCACGGGAAAAACTGTTTTTT.

The chain is built from TRBV20-1 and TRBJ2-3, with D possibly being TRBD1 or TRBD2 (6 bases each). Germline lookup yields CDR1 DFQATT and CDR2 SNEGSKA (reference sequence). CDR3 size: 16 residues. The V gene lost 1 base and the J gene lost 5 bases, with 19 bases spanning the gap. The CDR3 here is CSARALRVRDIDTQYF. The CDR3 region has the DNA TGCAGTGCTAGAGCCCTCCGAGTGCGGGACATAGATACGCAGTATTTT.

V gene TRBV7-2 combines with J gene TRBJ2-3; D remains unclear. In germline, CDR1 is SGHTA, CDR2 FQGNSA. V shed 5 bases and J shed 4 bases, with 16 bases lying between them. The CDR3 runs 15 residues. CDR3 loop: CASSPQTYYADTQYF. The CDR3 nucleotides read TGTGCCAGCAGCCCACAGACCTATTATGCAGATACGCAGTATTTT.

Ten or more counts support this clonotype. This sequence joins TRBV20-1 and TRBJ2-5, with 7 positions matching TRBD2. The CDR3 sequence is 14 residues long. After removal of 6 bases from V and 0 bases from J, the junction contained 7 bases not matched to a gene. Germline CDR1 is DFQATT and CDR2 is SNEGSKA (reference sequence). This CDR3 is CSASGGSDQETQYF. The CDR3 DNA follows: TGCAGTGCCTCCGGGGGGAGTGACCAAGAGACCCAGTACTTC.

This clonotype was detected many times. The genes are TRBV4-3 and TRBJ1-2, with TRBD1 identical over 10 bases. J was trimmed by 7 bases and V by 1 base; bases with no gene match: 3. Looked up from germline, CDR1 is LGHNA and CDR2 is YSLEER. This CDR3 has 14 residues. The CDR3 DNA reads as TGCGCCAGCAGCCAAGTAGGGACAGGGGTTGGCTACACCTTC. Translated: CASSQVGTGVGYTF.

At least ten counts were recorded for this clonotype. The chain joins TRBV5-1 to TRBJ2-7; D perhaps matches TRBD1 (6 bases). With 4 bases removed from V and 3 bases from J, the gap between germline ends came to 17 bases. This CDR3 region has 15 residues. CDR1 is SGHRS, CDR2 YFSETQ, per germline. The CDR3 DNA sequence: TGCGCCAGCAGCGGAAATTCAGGGGCGTTCTACGAGCAGTACTTC. Its translation: CASSGNSGAFYEQYF.

A few counts support this clonotype. The chain is built from TRBV5-1 and TRBJ1-3; tentative D call: TRBD1 (6 bases). V lost 4 bases and J 11 bases, leaving 28 bases between the germline ends. Germline V gene lookup returns CDR1 SGHRS and CDR2 YFSETQ. The CDR3 has 17 amino acids. The CDR3 DNA reads as TGCGCCAGCAGCCCAACAGAAGTCCGTCCCGTGGGGGCCGCCATATATTTT. Its translation is CASSPTEVRPVGAAIYF.

This clonotype was recorded at least ten times. The rearrangement uses TRBV6-2 or TRBV6-3 and TRBJ1-5; the match to TRBD1 covers 7 bases. Trimming removed 6 bases from V and 5 bases from J; junction bases left unmatched: 10. The CDR3 extends over 15 amino acids. CDR1 is MNHEY and CDR2 is SVGEGT in the germline V gene. CDR3 bases: TGTGCCAGCAGCTCCGCTCATGACAGGGATCAGCCCCAGCATTTT. Protein: CASSSAHDRDQPQHF.

In this sample, this clonotype turned up many times. The chain carries TRBV7-2 and TRBJ2-7; no reliable D call. V was clipped by 1 base and J by 0 bases, with 10 bases between them. The CDR3 runs to 15 residues. CDR1 and CDR2 (germline): SGHTA, FQGNSA. CDR3 loop: CASSLDRRTSYEQYF. In nucleotides, the CDR3 is TGTGCCAGCAGCTTAGATAGGCGTACCTCCTACGAGCAGTACTTC.

The V and J genes are TRBV11-2 and TRBJ2-1; 10 bases match TRBD1. The CDR3 spans 18 residues. Germline lookup yields CDR1 SGHAT and CDR2 FQNNGV. J gave up 2 bases and V 1 base, and 8 bases lay outside the gene matches. The CDR3 region is CASSLVLGGQGTYNEQFF. The DNA of the CDR3 is TGTGCCAGCAGCTTAGTCCTGGGGGGACAGGGGACCTACAATGAGCAGTTCTTC.

In its sample, this clonotype was seen many times. V gene TRBV18 combines with J gene TRBJ1-2; tentative D call: TRBD1 (6 bases). V lost 0 bases and J 8 bases, leaving 16 bases between the germline ends. The germline V gene encodes CDR1 KGHSH and CDR2 LQKENI. The CDR3 length is 15 residues. This chain's CDR3 is CASSPPATGRGGYTF. The CDR3 DNA reads as TGTGCCAGCTCACCACCGGCGACAGGTCGGGGAGGCTACACCTTC.

The J gene is TRBJ2-2, the V gene TRBV20-1; D gene ambiguous. The ends were cut back, 1 base at V and 0 bases at J, with 12 bases in the middle. The CDR3 has 16 amino acids. Per germline, CDR1 DFQATT and CDR2 SNEGSKA (reference sequence). The CDR3 sequence: CSARAPQRANTGELFF. CDR3 nucleotide sequence: TGCAGTGCTAGAGCCCCCCAGCGAGCGAACACCGGGGAGCTGTTTTTT.

Comment on this clonotype: A clone one base away is much larger, so this may be a read error. The final CDR3 position lacks the conserved phenylalanine or tryptophan, pointing to a likely read error. CDR3 in amino acids: CSASGRGSSYNEQFL. CDR3 nucleotides: TGCAGCGCTAGTGGGCGGGGGAGCTCCTACAATGAGCAGTTCCTC. The chain employs TRBV29-1 and TRBJ2-1; 7 positions match TRBD2. This CDR3 contains 15 residues. Germline-derived CDR1 and CDR2 are SQVTM and ANQGSEA. Trimming at V came to 7 bases and at J to 0 bases, leaving 9 bases not matched to a gene.

The table lists this clonotype with many counts. The chain couples TRBV12-3 or TRBV12-4 to TRBJ1-5, with 8 positions matching TRBD1. The CDR3 sequence is 17 residues long. V was pared by 3 bases and J by 1 base, with 8 bases of the junction left unmatched. CDR3 coding DNA: TGTGCCAGCAGTTTCTTGGGACAGGCAACGAGCAATCAGCCCCAGCATTTT. Protein product: CASSFLGQATSNQPQHF.

The V and J genes are TRBV11-3 and TRBJ2-5, with D hard to call. The V end lost 0 bases, the J end lost 4 bases, and 6 bases lay between the germline ends. This CDR3 has 13 amino acids. The germline CDR1 and CDR2 sequences are SGHNT and YENEEA. CDR3 loop: CASSLEGRETQYF. The CDR3 DNA reads TGTGCCAGCAGCTTAGAGGGCAGAGAGACCCAGTACTTC.

The genes are TRBV27 and TRBJ2-7; D may be TRBD1 (6 bases). Deletions cut 6 bases from V and 4 bases from J, with 13 bases between. The CDR3 extends over 13 amino acids. Germline V gene sequence: CDR1 MNHEY, CDR2 SMNVEV (reference sequence). CDR3 residues: CASRVPDSYEQYF. The CDR3, as DNA: TGTGCCAGCAGAGTCCCGGACAGTTACGAGCAGTACTTC.

The table lists this clonotype with many counts. The rearrangement joins TRBV29-1 to TRBJ1-1, with D uncertain. The germline CDR1 and CDR2 sequences are SQVTM and ANQGSEA. The CDR3 spans 11 residues. Trimming pared 4 bases from V and 1 base from J, leaving 4 bases between. CDR3 bases: TGCAGCGTTGGATCGAACACTGAAGCTTTCTTT. This translates into CSVGSNTEAFF.

On this clonotype: A much larger clone differs from this one at a single base, so this may be a read error. J is TRBJ1-1 and V is TRBV10-3, with D maybe TRBD1 (5 bases). Germline assignment: CDR1 ENHRY and CDR2 SYGVKD. The V and J ends lost 6 bases and 7 bases respectively, with 15 bases between them. The CDR3 contains 13 residues. The CDR3 sequence: CAIRPQGGIEAFF. The CDR3 DNA reads TGTGCCATCAGGCCGCAGGGAGGAATTGAAGCTTTCTTT.